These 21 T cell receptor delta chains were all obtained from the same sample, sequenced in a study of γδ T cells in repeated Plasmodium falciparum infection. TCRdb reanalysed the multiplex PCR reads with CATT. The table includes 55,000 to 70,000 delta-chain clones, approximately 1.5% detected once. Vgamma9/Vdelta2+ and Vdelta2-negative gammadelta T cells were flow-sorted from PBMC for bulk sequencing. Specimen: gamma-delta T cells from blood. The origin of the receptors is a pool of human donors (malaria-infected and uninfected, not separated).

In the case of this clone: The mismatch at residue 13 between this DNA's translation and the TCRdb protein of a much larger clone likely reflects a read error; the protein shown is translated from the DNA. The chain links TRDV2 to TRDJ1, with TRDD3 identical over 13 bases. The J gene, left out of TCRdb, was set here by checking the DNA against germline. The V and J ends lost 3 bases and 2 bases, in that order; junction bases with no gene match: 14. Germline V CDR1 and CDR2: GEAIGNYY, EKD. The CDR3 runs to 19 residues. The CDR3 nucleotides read TGTGCCTGTGACGCCGCTACTGGGGGATACGGGGGGCATACCGATAAACTCATCTTT. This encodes CACDAATGGYGGHTDKLIF.

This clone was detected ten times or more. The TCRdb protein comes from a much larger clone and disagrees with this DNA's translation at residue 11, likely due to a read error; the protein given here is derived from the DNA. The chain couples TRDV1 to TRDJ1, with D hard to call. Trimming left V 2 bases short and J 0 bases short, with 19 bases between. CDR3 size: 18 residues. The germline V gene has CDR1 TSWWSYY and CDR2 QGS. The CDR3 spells CALGEIAQVVLHTDKLIF. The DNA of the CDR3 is TGTGCTCTTGGGGAAATTGCTCAAGTCGTCCTCCACACCGATAAACTCATCTTT.

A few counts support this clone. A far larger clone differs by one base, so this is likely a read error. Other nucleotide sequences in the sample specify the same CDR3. CDR3 residues: CALGPRTPSFWGYADKLIF. In DNA, the CDR3 is TGTGCTCTTGGGCCCCGTACACCTTCCTTCTGGGGATACGCCGATAAGCTCATCTTT. No J gene was named, though the V gene is TRDV1; TRDD3 is the table's D call, not checked against the DNA. The CDR3 contains 19 residues. Germline CDR1 TSWWSYY, CDR2 QGS.

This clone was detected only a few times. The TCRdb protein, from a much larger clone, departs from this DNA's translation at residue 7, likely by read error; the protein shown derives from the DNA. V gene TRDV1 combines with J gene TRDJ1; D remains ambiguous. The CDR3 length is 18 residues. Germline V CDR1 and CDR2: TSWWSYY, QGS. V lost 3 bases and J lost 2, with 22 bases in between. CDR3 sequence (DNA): TGTGCTCTTGGGGAGGGTCTTACACCGCCCCTCCCGACCGATAAACTCATCTTT. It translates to CALGEGLTPPLPTDKLIF.

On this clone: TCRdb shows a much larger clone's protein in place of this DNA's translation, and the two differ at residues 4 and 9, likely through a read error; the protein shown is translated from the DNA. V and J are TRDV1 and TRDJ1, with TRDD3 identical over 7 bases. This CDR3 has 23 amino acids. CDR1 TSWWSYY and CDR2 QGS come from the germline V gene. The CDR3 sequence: CALVEYLSSIRKLTLGVTDKLIF. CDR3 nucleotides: TGCGCTCTTGTGGAATATCTTTCCTCGATTAGGAAACTCACTCTGGGGGTCACCGATAAACTCATCTTT.

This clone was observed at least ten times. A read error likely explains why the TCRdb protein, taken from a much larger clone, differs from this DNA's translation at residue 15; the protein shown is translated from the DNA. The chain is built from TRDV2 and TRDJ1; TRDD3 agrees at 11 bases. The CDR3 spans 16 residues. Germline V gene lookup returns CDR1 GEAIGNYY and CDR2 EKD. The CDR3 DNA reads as TGTGCCTGTGACACCGTTGGGGGATACGCATCCGATAAACTCACCTTT. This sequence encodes CACDTVGGYASDKLTF.

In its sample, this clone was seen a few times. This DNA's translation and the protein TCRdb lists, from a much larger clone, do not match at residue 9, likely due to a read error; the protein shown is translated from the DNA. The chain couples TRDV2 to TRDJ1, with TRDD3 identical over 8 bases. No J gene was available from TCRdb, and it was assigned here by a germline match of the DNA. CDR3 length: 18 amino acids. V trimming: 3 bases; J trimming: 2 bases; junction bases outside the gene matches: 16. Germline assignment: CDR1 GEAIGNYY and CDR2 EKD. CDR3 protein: CACDPYWGVRGGTDKLIF. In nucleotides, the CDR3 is TGTGCCTGTGACCCGTACTGGGGGGTACGCGGGGGTACCGATAAACTCATCTTT.

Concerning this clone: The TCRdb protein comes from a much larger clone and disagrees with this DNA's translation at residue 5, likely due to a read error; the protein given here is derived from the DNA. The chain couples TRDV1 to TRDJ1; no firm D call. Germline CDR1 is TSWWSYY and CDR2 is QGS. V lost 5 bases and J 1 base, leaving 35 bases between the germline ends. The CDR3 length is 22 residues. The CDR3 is CALGKPGPFCRTVAGCTDKLIF. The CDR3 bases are TGTGCTCTTGGGAAACCCGGTCCCTTTTGCCGTACGGTGGCCGGGTGCACCGATAAACTCATCTTT.

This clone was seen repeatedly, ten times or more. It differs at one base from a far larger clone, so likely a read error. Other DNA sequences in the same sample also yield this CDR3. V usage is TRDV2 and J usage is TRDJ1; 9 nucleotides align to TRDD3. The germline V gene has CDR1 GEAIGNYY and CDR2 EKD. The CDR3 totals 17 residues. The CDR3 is CACDTLLGDPYTDKLIF. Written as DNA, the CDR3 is TGTGCCTGTGACACCTTACTGGGGGACCCATACACCGATAAGCTCATCTTT.

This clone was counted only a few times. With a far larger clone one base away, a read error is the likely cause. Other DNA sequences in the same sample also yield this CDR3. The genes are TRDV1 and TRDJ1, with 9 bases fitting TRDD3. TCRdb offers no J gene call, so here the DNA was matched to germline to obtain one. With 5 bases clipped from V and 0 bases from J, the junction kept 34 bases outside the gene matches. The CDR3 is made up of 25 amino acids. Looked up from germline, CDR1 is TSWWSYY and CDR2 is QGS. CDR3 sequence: CALGHPFPFFPPHLVGDKYTDKLIF. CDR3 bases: TGTGCTCTTGGGCATCCTTTTCCCTTTTTCCCTCCCCATTTGGTGGGGGATAAATACACCGATAAACTCATCTTT.

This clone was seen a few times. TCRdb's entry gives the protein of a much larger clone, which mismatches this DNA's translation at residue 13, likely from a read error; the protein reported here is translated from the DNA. Here the CDR3 DNA reads TGTGCCTGTGACTCCGGCGCGTTTACTGGGGGCCCGAACTCCTGGGACACCCGACAGATGTTTTTC. Amino acid sequence: CACDSGAFTGGPNSWDTRQMFF. This rearrangement joins TRDV2 to TRDJ3; 8 bases fit TRDD3. TCRdb supplies no J gene; here it was assigned by aligning the nucleotide sequence to germline. This CDR3 region has 22 residues. V lost 3 bases to trimming and J lost 0 bases; unmatched junction nucleotides: 18. Germline assignment: CDR1 GEAIGNYY and CDR2 EKD.

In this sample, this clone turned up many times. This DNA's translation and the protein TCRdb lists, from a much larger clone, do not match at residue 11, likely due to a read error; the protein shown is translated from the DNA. In nucleotides, the CDR3 is TGTGCCTGTGACACCGGATACTGGGGGATATGCCGGTACACCGATAAACTCATCTTT. Encoded protein: CACDTGYWGICRYTDKLIF. J is TRDJ1 and V is TRDV2, with TRDD3 matching over 11 bases. The J gene is absent in TCRdb and was assigned here via DNA matching to germline. From germline, CDR1 is GEAIGNYY and CDR2 EKD. The CDR3 has 19 residues. With V trimmed by 0 bases and J by 0 bases, 11 bases remained unmatched.

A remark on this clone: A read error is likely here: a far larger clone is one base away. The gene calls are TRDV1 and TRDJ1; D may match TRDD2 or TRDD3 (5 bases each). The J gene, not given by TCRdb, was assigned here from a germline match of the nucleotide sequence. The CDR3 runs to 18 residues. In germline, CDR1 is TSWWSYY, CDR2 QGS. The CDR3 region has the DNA TGCGCTCTTGGGGAACCCTACCCCGGGATCCAGTACACCGATAAACTCATCTTT. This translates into CALGEPYPGIQYTDKLIF.

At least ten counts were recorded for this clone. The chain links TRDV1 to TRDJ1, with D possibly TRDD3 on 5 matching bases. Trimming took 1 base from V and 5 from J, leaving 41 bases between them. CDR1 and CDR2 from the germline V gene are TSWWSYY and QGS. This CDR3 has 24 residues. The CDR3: CALGERMGHIRGVCNPNASDKLIF. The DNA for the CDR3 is TGTGCTCTTGGGGAACGTATGGGCCACATACGCGGGGTCTGTAATCCGAACGCGTCTGATAAACTCATCTTT.

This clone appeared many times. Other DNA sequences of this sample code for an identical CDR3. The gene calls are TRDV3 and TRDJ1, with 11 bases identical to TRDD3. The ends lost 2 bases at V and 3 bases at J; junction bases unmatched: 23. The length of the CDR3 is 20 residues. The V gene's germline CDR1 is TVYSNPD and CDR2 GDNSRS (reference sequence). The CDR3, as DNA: TGTGCCTTTGGGCGCCTCTGCCTCTACTGGGGGATATGTGGGGCCGATAAACTCATCTTT. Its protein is CAFGRLCLYWGICGADKLIF.

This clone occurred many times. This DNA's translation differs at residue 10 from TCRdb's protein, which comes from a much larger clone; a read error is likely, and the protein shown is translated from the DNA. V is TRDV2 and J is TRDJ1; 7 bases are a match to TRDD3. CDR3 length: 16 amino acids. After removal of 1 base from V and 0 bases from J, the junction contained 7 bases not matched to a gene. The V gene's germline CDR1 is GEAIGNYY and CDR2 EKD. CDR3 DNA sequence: TGTGCCTGTGACACGGGGTACTGGGGCTACACCGATAAACTCATCTTT. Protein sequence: CACDTGYWGYTDKLIF.

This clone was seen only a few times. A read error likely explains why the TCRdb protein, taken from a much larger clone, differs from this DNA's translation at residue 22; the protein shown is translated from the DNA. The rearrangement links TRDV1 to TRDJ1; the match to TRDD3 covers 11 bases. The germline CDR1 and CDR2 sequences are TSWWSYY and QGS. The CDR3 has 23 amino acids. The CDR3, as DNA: TGTGCTCTTGGGAAGAGGGCCTTCCACCCTTACTGGGGGATATTTCCGTACACCGATAAACTCACCTTT. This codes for CALGKRAFHPYWGIFPYTDKLTF.

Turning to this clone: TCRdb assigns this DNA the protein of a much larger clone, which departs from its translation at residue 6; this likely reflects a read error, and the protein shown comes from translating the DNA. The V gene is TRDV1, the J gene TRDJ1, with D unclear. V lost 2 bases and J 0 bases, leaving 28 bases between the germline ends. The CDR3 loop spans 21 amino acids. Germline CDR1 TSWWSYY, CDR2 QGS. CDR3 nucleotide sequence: TGTGCTCTTGGGGAATCCCCTTTACACGTACGGGGTACATTATACACCGATAAACTCATCTTT. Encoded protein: CALGESPLHVRGTLYTDKLIF.

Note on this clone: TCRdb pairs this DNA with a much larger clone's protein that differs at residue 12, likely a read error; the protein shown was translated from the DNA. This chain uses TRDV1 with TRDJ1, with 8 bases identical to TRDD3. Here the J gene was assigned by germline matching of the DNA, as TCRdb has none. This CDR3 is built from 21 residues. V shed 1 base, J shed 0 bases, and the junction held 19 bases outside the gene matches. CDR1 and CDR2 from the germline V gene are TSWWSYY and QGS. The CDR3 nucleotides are TGTGCTCTTGGGGAACCACTTCCCCACTGGGGGGTACCCGTGTACACCGATAAACTCATCTTT. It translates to CALGEPLPHWGVPVYTDKLIF.

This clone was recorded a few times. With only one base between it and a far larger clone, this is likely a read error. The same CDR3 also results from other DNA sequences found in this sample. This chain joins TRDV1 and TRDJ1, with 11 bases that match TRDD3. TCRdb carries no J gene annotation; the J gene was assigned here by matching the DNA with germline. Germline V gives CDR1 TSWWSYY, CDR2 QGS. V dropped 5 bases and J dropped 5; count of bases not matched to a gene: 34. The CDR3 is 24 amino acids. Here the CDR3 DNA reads TGTGCTCTTGGGCCTACGACCTTCGGTCGTACTGGGGGATATGCGTCTTTGGGTGGGGATAAACTCATCTTT. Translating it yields CALGPTTFGRTGGYASLGGDKLIF.

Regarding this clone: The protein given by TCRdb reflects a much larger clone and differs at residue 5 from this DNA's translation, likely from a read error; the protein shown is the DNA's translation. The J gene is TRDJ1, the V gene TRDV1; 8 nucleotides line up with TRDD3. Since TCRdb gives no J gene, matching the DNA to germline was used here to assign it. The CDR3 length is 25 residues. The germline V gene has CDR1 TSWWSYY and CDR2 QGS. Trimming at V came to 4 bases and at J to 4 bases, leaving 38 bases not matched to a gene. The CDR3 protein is CALGAQPLPVRVLGDQDQRVDKLIF. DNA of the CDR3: TGTGCTCTTGGGGCCCAGCCGCTTCCAGTCCGAGTATTGGGGGATCAGGACCAACGTGTCGATAAACTCATCTTT.